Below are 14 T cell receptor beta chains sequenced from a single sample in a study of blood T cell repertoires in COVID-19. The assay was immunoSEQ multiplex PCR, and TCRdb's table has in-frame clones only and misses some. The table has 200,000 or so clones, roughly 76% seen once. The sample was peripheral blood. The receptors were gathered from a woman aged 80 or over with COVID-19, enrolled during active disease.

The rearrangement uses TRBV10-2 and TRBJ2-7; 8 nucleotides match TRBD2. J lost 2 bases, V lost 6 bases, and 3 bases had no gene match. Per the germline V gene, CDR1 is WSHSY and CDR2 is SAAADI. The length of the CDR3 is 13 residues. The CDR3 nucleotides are TGCGCCAGCAGAACGGGAGGGCCCTACGAGCAGTACTTC. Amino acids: CASRTGGPYEQYF.

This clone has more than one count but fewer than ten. The CDR3 protein is CASSLSSVRGYTF. The DNA of the CDR3 is TGTGCCAGCAGCTTATCATCTGTGAGAGGCTACACCTTC. The chain couples TRBV13 to TRBJ1-2, with D unclear. Germline V CDR1 and CDR2: PRHDT, FYEKMQ (reference sequence). The length of the CDR3 is 13 residues. V lost 2 bases, J lost 8 bases, and 12 bases lay in between.

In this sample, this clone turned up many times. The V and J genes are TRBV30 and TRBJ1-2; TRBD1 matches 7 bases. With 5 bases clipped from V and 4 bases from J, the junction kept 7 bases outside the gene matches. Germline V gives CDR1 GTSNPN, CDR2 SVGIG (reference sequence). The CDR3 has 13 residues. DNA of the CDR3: TGTGCCTGGCGGAACAGGGGAACCTATGGCTACACCTTC. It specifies CAWRNRGTYGYTF.

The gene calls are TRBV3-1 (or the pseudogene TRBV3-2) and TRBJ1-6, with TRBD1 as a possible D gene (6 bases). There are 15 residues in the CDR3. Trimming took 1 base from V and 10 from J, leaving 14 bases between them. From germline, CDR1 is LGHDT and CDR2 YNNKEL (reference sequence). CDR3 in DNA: TGTGCCAGCAGCCAAGGGGCAGGGGAGTGGTCACCCCTCCACTTT. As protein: CASSQGAGEWSPLHF.

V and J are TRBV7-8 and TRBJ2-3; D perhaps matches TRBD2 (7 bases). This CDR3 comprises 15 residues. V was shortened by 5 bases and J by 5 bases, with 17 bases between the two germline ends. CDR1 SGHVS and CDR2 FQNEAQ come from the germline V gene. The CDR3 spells CASSLGIGGGDTQYF. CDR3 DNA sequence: TGTGCCAGCAGCCTTGGGATAGGGGGGGGAGATACGCAGTATTTT. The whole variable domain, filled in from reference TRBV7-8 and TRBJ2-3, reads GAGVSQSPRYKVAKRGQDVALRCDPISGHVSLFWYQQALGQGPEFLTYFQNEAQLDKSGLPSDRFFAERPEGSVSTLKIQRTQQEDSAVYLCASSLGIGGGDTQYFGPGTRLTVL.

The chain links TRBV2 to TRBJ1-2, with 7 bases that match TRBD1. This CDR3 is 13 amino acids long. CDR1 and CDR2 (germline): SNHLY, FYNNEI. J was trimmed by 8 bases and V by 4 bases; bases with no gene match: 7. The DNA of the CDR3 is TGTGCCAGCAGTGGAGAGGGGGCGCAAGGCTACACCTTC. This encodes CASSGEGAQGYTF.

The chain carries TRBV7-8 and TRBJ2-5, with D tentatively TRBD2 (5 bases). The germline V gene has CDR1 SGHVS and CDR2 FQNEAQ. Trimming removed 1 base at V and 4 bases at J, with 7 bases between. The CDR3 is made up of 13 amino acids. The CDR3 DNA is TGTGCCAGCAGCTTAGGGGAGAGAGAGACCCAGTACTTC. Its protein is CASSLGERETQYF.

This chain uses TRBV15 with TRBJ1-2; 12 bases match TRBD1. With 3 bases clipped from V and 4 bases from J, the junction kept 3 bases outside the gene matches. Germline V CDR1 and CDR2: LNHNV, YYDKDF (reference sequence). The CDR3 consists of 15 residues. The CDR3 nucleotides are TGTGCCACCAGCAGGGGACAGGGGGCCGTCTATGGCTACACCTTC. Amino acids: CATSRGQGAVYGYTF.

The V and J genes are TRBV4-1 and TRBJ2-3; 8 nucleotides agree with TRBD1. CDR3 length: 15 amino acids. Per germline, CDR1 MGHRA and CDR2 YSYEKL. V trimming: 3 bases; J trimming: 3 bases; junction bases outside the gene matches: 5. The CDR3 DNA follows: TGCGCCAGCAGCCACCCGGACAGGGAAACAGATACGCAGTATTTT. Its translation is CASSHPDRETDTQYF.

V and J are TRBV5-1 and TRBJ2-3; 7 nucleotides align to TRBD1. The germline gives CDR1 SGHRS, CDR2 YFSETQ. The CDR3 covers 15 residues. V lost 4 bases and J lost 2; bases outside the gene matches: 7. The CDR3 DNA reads TGCGCCAGCAGCCCCGGGACAGTGAACACAGATACGCAGTATTTT. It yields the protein CASSPGTVNTDTQYF.

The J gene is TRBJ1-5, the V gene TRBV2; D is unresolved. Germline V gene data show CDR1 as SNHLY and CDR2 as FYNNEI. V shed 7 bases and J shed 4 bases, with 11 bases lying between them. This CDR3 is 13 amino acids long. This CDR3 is CASKWSQNQPQHF. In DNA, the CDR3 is TGTGCCAGCAAGTGGTCACAAAATCAGCCCCAGCATTTT.

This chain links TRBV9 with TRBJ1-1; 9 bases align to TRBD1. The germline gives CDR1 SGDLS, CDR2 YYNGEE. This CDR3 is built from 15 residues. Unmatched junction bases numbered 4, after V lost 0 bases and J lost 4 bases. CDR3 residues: CASSVGGQGLTEAFF. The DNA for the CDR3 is TGTGCCAGCAGCGTAGGCGGACAGGGGCTCACTGAAGCTTTCTTT.

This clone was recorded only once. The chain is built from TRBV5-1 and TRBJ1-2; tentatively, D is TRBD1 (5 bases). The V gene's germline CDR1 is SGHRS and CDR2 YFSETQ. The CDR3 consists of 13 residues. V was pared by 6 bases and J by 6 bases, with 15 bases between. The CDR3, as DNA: TGCGCCAGCAAAATCAGGGATGACGATGGCTACACCTTC. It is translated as CASKIRDDDGYTF.

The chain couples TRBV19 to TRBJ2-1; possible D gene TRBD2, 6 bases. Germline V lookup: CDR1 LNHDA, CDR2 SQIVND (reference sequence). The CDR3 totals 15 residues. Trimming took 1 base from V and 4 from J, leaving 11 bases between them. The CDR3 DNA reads TGTGCCAGTAGTATAGCCGGGGGAGCTTACAATGAGCAGTTCTTC. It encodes CASSIAGGAYNEQFF.